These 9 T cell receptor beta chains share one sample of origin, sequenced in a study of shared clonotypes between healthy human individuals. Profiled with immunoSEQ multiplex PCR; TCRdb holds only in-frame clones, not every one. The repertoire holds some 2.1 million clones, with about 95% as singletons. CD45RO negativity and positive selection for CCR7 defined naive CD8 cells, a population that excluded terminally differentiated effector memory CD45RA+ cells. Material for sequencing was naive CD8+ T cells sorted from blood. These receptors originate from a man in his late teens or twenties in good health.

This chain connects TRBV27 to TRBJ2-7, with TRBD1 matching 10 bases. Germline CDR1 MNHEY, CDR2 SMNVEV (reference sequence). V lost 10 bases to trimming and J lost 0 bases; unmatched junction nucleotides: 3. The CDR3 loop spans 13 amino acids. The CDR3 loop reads CATRTGGSYEQYF. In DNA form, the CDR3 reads TGTGCCACACGGACAGGGGGCTCCTACGAGCAGTACTTC.

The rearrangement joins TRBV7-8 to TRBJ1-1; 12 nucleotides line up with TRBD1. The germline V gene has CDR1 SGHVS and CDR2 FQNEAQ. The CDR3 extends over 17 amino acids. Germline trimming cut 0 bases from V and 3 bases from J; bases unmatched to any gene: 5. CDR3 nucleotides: TGTGCCAGCAGCTTAGCGGGACAGGGGGCTTCATACACTGAAGCTTTCTTT. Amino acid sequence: CASSLAGQGASYTEAFF.

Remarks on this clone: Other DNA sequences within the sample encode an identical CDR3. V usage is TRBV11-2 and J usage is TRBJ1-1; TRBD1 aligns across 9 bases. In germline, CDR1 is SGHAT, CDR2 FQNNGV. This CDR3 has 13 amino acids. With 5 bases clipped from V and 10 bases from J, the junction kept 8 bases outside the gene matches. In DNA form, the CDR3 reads TGTGCCAGCAGCCAACTGACAGGGGGTGTAGCTTTCTTT. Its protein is CASSQLTGGVAFF.

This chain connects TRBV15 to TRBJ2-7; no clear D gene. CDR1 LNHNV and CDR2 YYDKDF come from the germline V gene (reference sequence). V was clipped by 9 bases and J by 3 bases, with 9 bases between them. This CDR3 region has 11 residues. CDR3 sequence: CATDDGYEQYF. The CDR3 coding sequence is TGTGCCACAGACGACGGCTACGAGCAGTACTTC.

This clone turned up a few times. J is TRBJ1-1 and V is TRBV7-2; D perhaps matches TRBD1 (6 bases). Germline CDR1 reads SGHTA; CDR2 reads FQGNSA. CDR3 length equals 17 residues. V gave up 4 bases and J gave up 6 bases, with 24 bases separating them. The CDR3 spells CASSSRRGGTGRAEAFF. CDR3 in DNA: TGTGCCAGCAGCTCGAGGAGGGGGGGAACCGGTCGTGCTGAAGCTTTCTTT. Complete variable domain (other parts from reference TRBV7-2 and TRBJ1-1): GAGVSQSPSNKVTEKGKDVELRCDPISGHTALYWYRQSLGQGLEFLIYFQGNSAPDKSGLPSDRFSAERTGGSVSTLTIQRTQQEDSAVYLCASSSRRGGTGRAEAFFGQGTRLTVV.

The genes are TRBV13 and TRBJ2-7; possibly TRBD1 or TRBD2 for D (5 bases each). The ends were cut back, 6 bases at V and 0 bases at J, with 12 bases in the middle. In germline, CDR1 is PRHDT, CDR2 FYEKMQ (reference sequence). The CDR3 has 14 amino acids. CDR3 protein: CASSLGDPSYEQYF. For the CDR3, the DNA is TGTGCCAGCAGTCTGGGGGACCCCTCCTACGAGCAGTACTTC.

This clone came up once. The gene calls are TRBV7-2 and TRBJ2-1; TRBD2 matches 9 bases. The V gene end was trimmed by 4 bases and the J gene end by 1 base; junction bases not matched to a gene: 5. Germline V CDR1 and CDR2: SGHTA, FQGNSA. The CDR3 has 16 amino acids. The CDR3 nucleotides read TGTGCCAGCAGCTACATGGCGGGAGGGTCCTACAATGAGCAGTTCTTC. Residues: CASSYMAGGSYNEQFF.

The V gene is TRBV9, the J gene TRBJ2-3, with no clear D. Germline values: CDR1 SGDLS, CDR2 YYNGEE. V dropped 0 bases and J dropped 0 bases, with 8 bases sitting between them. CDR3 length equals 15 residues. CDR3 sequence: CASSVVAVSTDTQYF. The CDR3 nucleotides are TGTGCCAGCAGCGTAGTGGCAGTTAGCACAGATACGCAGTATTTT. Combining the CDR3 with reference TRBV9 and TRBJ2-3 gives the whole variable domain DSGVTQTPKHLITATGQRVTLRCSPRSGDLSVYWYQQSLDQGLQFLIQYYNGEERAKGNILERFSAQQFPDLHSELNLSSLELGDSALYFCASSVVAVSTDTQYFGPGTRLTVL.

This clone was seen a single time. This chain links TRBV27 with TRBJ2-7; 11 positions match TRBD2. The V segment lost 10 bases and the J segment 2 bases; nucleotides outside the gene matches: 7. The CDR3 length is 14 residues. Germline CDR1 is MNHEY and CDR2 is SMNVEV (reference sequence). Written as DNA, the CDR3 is TGTGCCACCGCAGTAGCGGGAGGGCCCTACGAGCAGTACTTC. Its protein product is CATAVAGGPYEQYF.